These 24 T cell receptor beta chains share one sample of origin, sequenced in a study of cytomegalovirus exposure and HLA in healthy donors. The PCR employed 60 Vbeta primers together with 13 Jbeta primers. Profiled with immunoSEQ multiplex PCR; TCRdb holds only in-frame clones, not every one. The sample lists 100,000 to 150,000 clones; approximately 80% were seen once. Sequencing used PBMCs. The origin of the receptors is a man aged 25-45 years in good health and CMV-seropositive.

The chain carries TRBV25-1 and TRBJ2-5; TRBD2 agrees at 13 bases. The germline V gene encodes CDR1 MGHDK and CDR2 SYGVNS. The trim removed 4 bases at V and 7 bases at J, leaving 6 bases unmatched. The CDR3 spans 15 residues. CDR3 loop: CASSASTSGRATQYF. The CDR3 nucleotides read TGTGCCAGCAGTGCCTCTACTAGCGGGAGGGCGACCCAGTACTTC.

This rearrangement joins TRBV19 to TRBJ2-1; 7 bases match TRBD2. The ends lost 5 bases at V and 4 bases at J; junction bases unmatched: 8. Germline values: CDR1 LNHDA, CDR2 SQIVND (reference sequence). The CDR3 length is 15 residues. CDR3 DNA: TGTGCCAGTAGTCCCGGCCAGCGGGATTACAATGAGCAGTTCTTC. This gives the protein CASSPGQRDYNEQFF.

The chain couples TRBV6-4 to TRBJ2-6; no reliable D call. The CDR3 has 19 residues. CDR1 and CDR2 (germline): MRHNA, SNTAGT. V was shortened by 6 bases and J by 1 base, with 22 bases between the two germline ends. The CDR3 reads CASSPYLTGVYSGANVLTF. The CDR3 DNA follows: TGTGCCAGCAGCCCCTACCTAACTGGAGTATATTCTGGGGCCAACGTCCTGACTTTC.

V is TRBV19 and J is TRBJ1-2; a weak D match, TRBD1 (5 bases). CDR3 length equals 14 residues. Germline V lookup: CDR1 LNHDA, CDR2 SQIVND (reference sequence). Trimming took off 1 base at V and 5 bases at J, with 11 bases between the two ends. DNA for the CDR3: TGTGCCAGTAGTATAGGCGCGACAGAGTATGGCTACACCTTC. This encodes CASSIGATEYGYTF.

A few counts support this clone. The gene calls are TRBV19 and TRBJ1-2; D may be TRBD1 (5 bases). V gave up 3 bases and J gave up 4 bases, with 12 bases separating them. This CDR3 has 14 amino acids. Germline-derived CDR1 and CDR2 are LNHDA and SQIVND (reference sequence). For the CDR3, the DNA is TGTGCCAGTAGTATGGGGGGGAGACCCTATGGCTACACCTTC. This translates into CASSMGGRPYGYTF. Complete variable domain (other parts from reference TRBV19 and TRBJ1-2): DGGITQSPKYLFRKEGQNVTLSCEQNLNHDAMYWYRQDPGQGLRLIYYSQIVNDFQKGDIAEGYSVSREKKESFPLTVTSAQKNPTAFYLCASSMGGRPYGYTFGSGTRLTVV.

Only a few counts were recorded for this clone. The chain couples TRBV5-1 to TRBJ1-4, with 9 bases that match TRBD1. Trimming removed 4 bases from V and 7 bases from J; junction bases left unmatched: 8. Germline lookup yields CDR1 SGHRS and CDR2 YFSETQ. The CDR3 runs 15 residues. CDR3 loop: CASSRDRGVAEKLFF. In DNA, the CDR3 is TGCGCCAGCAGCCGTGACAGGGGGGTAGCTGAAAAACTGTTTTTT.

The rearrangement links TRBV6-1 to TRBJ2-7, with 15 bases fitting TRBD2. Unmatched junction bases numbered 5, after V lost 4 bases and J lost 4 bases. CDR3 length: 16 residues. Germline-derived CDR1 and CDR2 are MNHNS and SASEGT. The DNA for the CDR3 is TGTGCCAGCAGTGCGCGGACTAGCGGGAGGGGGTACGAGCAGTACTTC. Residues: CASSARTSGRGYEQYF.

The chain has TRBV7-2 and TRBJ1-4; no clear D gene. CDR3 length equals 15 residues. CDR1 and CDR2 from the germline V gene are SGHTA and FQGNSA. Deletions cut 2 bases from V and 10 bases from J, with 17 bases between. Here the CDR3 reads CASSLNLQLTSKLFF. The CDR3 bases are TGTGCCAGCAGCTTAAACCTACAGCTTACATCAAAACTGTTTTTT.

The CDR3 is CASSSSGLAEGYEQYF. The CDR3 DNA reads as TGTGCCAGCAGTAGCTCGGGACTAGCGGAGGGTTACGAGCAGTACTTC. The rearrangement uses TRBV6-6 and TRBJ2-7; TRBD2 matches at 11 bases. In germline, CDR1 is MNHNY, CDR2 SVGAGI (reference sequence). The CDR3 loop spans 16 amino acids. J was trimmed by 4 bases and V by 5 bases; bases with no gene match: 10.

The chain uses TRBV4-1 and TRBJ2-7; 7 nucleotides line up with TRBD2. Germline V gene data show CDR1 as MGHRA and CDR2 as YSYEKL. Unmatched junction bases numbered 2, after V lost 1 base and J lost 2 bases. The CDR3 contains 14 residues. CDR3 amino acids: CASSQAAGAYEQYF. CDR3 sequence (DNA): TGCGCCAGCAGCCAAGCTGCGGGGGCCTACGAGCAGTACTTC.

V usage is TRBV5-4 and J usage is TRBJ1-2; D is ambiguous. This CDR3 is 14 amino acids long. CDR1 is SGHNT and CDR2 is YYREEE in the germline V gene (reference sequence). Between the trimmed V and J ends, which lost 5 bases and 2 bases, there was a span of 13 bases. The CDR3 bases are TGTGCCAGCAGGGTTGGATACAGCAACTATGGCTACACCTTC. As protein: CASRVGYSNYGYTF.

The chain employs TRBV30 and TRBJ2-1; no firm D call. The germline V gene has CDR1 GTSNPN and CDR2 SVGIG (reference sequence). V dropped 1 base and J dropped 4 bases, with 14 bases sitting between them. The CDR3 covers 15 residues. Written as DNA, the CDR3 is TGTGCCTGGAGTGGGAGCGAGCAAGGTTACAATGAGCAGTTCTTC. Its protein is CAWSGSEQGYNEQFF. Full variable domain (missing parts from reference TRBV30 and TRBJ2-1): SQTIHQWPATLVQPVGSPLSLECTVEGTSNPNLYWYRQAAGRGLQLLFYSVGIGQISSEVPQNLSASRPQDRQFILSSKKLLLSDSGFYLCAWSGSEQGYNEQFFGPGTRLTVL.

As concerns this clone: Within the sample, other DNA sequences also encode this same CDR3. The chain employs TRBV5-4 and TRBJ2-1; TRBD1 aligns across 9 bases. The J segment lost 4 bases and the V segment lost 4 bases, leaving 6 bases of the junction unmatched. The CDR3 has 15 residues. The germline V gene has CDR1 SGHNT and CDR2 YYREEE (reference sequence). As DNA, the CDR3 is TGTGCCAGCAGCCTAGACAGGGGGAGTTACAATGAGCAGTTCTTC. Its protein is CASSLDRGSYNEQFF.

The gene calls are TRBV5-6 and TRBJ2-1; 9 bases agree with TRBD1. CDR3 length: 15 residues. J was trimmed by 3 bases and V by 3 bases; bases with no gene match: 4. Germline V gene data show CDR1 as SGHDT and CDR2 as YYEEEE. The CDR3 spells CASSSDRGNYNEQFF. The CDR3 DNA reads as TGTGCCAGCAGCTCGGACAGGGGCAACTACAATGAGCAGTTCTTC.

The chain uses TRBV27 and TRBJ1-1, with a possible D match to TRBD1 (6 bases). Germline CDR1 reads MNHEY; CDR2 reads SMNVEV (reference sequence). The length of the CDR3 is 13 residues. Trimming removed 5 bases at V and 11 bases at J, with 18 bases between. The CDR3 spells CASSPMGGARAFF. CDR3 bases: TGTGCCAGCAGTCCCATGGGGGGGGCGAGGGCTTTCTTT.

The rearrangement joins TRBV6-5 to TRBJ1-2; 10 nucleotides align to TRBD1. Germline V lookup: CDR1 MNHEY, CDR2 SVGAGI. CDR3 length equals 15 residues. V dropped 10 bases and J dropped 1; count of bases not matched to a gene: 9. CDR3 loop: CAITPDRGRNYGYTF. DNA of the CDR3: TGTGCCATCACCCCCGACAGGGGGCGTAACTATGGCTACACCTTC.

This chain uses TRBV2 with TRBJ1-1, with D hard to call. Germline assignment: CDR1 SNHLY and CDR2 FYNNEI. The CDR3 totals 13 residues. V was cut by 2 bases and J by 8 bases, with 12 bases left in between. This chain's CDR3 is CASSESPGYEAFF. CDR3 coding DNA: TGTGCCAGCAGTGAAAGTCCGGGTTACGAAGCTTTCTTT.

This clone appeared once. The V call is TRBV19, the J call TRBJ1-5; 8 bases match TRBD1. Trimming removed 7 bases from V and 1 base from J; junction bases left unmatched: 6. The CDR3 is 15 amino acids. Germline-derived CDR1 and CDR2 are LNHDA and SQIVND (reference sequence). DNA of the CDR3: TGTGCCAGTACCGGACAGGGAGGAAGCAATCAGCCCCAGCATTTT. It is translated as CASTGQGGSNQPQHF. Full variable domain (missing parts from reference TRBV19 and TRBJ1-5): DGGITQSPKYLFRKEGQNVTLSCEQNLNHDAMYWYRQDPGQGLRLIYYSQIVNDFQKGDIAEGYSVSREKKESFPLTVTSAQKNPTAFYLCASTGQGGSNQPQHFGDGTRLSIL.

As concerns this clone: The germline gene is not matched at one end of the junction; a read error may be the cause. Other DNA sequences in the same sample also yield this CDR3. The genes are TRBV6-1 and TRBJ2-7; 8 bases fit TRBD2. The CDR3 consists of 15 residues. Germline CDR1 and CDR2: MNHNS and SASEGT. The CDR3 here is CASTANGGAFYEQYF. The CDR3, as DNA: TGTGCTAGCACCGCAAACGGGGGGGCATTCTACGAGCAGTACTTC.

This clone appeared a few times. The rearrangement links TRBV11-3 to TRBJ1-3; no reliable D call. The CDR3 has 15 amino acids. V gave up 0 bases and J gave up 2 bases, with 8 bases separating them. The germline CDR1 and CDR2 sequences are SGHNT and YENEEA. CDR3 sequence: CASSLDAGAGNTIYF. CDR3 nucleotide sequence: TGTGCCAGCAGCTTAGACGCCGGGGCTGGAAACACCATATATTTT.

Remarks on this clone: Its ends do not fully match the called genes, so a read error is possible. The rearrangement links TRBV7-9 to TRBJ2-2; D possibly corresponds to TRBD2 (5 bases). CDR3 length: 15 amino acids. The germline gives CDR1 SEHNR, CDR2 FQNEAQ (reference sequence). For the CDR3, the DNA is TGTTCCAGCAGCTTGGAGCGGATCAACACCGGGGAGCTGTTTTTT. It codes for CSSSLERINTGELFF.

This clone came up once. The V gene is TRBV7-6, the J gene TRBJ2-3; 10 nucleotides match TRBD2. The germline gives CDR1 SGHVS, CDR2 FNYEAQ. The CDR3 contains 19 residues. Trimming took 2 bases from V and 0 from J; bases not matched to a gene: 11. This CDR3 is CASSLNVGLAGVSTDTQYF. For the CDR3, the DNA is TGTGCCAGCAGCTTAAATGTCGGCCTAGCGGGAGTAAGCACAGATACGCAGTATTTT.

This clone was recorded a few times. The rearrangement links TRBV4-2 to TRBJ2-2; a weak D match, TRBD2 (6 bases). The ends were cut back, 4 bases at V and 0 bases at J, with 9 bases in the middle. CDR1 and CDR2 from the germline V gene are LGHNA and YNFKEQ. There are 15 residues in the CDR3. The CDR3 loop is CASSPRLANTGELFF. The CDR3 DNA is TGTGCCAGCAGCCCCCGACTAGCGAACACCGGGGAGCTGTTTTTT.

The rearrangement uses TRBV11-3 and TRBJ2-3, with a weak D call TRBD1 (6 bases). This CDR3 spans 13 amino acids. Germline CDR1 and CDR2: SGHNT and YENEEA. V was clipped by 6 bases and J by 5 bases, with 12 bases between them. CDR3 DNA: TGTGCCAGCAGACCTACAGGGCAAGATACGCAGTATTTT. Translated, it gives CASRPTGQDTQYF.